This paragraph covers one TCR beta chain sequence. The data belong to a study of OX40 agonist ivuxolimab in advanced cancers. Overall study: The group had a mean age of around 64 years, ranged from about 20 to 80, and was less than 85% male. Partial responses, seen in three patients, involved one hepatocellular carcinoma and two cutaneous melanomas. Having had anti-PD-1, anti-PD-L1 or anti-CTLA-4 therapy before was allowed, and more than 35% had some.

Assay: immunoSEQ multiplex PCR; the TCRdb copy retains only in-frame clones and omits some. The profile covers about 76,000 clones, with 85% appearing a single time and approximately 0.63% taken by the ten largest. The CDR3 contains 16 residues. V lost 3 bases, J lost 1 base, and 9 bases stayed unmatched. Looked up from germline, CDR1 is SGHNT and CDR2 is YYREEE (reference sequence). The chain carries TRBV5-4 and TRBJ2-5, with 7 nucleotides matching TRBD2. The sample in question was CD4+ or CD8+ T cells sorted from blood, obtained in a trial of the OX40 agonist ivuxolimab. This TCR came from an adult with an advanced solid tumor such as melanoma, head and neck, liver or kidney cancer. CDR3 region: CASSYGGERGQETQYF. The DNA for the CDR3 is TGTGCCAGCAGCTATGGTGGGGAGCGGGGCCAAGAGACCCAGTACTTC.